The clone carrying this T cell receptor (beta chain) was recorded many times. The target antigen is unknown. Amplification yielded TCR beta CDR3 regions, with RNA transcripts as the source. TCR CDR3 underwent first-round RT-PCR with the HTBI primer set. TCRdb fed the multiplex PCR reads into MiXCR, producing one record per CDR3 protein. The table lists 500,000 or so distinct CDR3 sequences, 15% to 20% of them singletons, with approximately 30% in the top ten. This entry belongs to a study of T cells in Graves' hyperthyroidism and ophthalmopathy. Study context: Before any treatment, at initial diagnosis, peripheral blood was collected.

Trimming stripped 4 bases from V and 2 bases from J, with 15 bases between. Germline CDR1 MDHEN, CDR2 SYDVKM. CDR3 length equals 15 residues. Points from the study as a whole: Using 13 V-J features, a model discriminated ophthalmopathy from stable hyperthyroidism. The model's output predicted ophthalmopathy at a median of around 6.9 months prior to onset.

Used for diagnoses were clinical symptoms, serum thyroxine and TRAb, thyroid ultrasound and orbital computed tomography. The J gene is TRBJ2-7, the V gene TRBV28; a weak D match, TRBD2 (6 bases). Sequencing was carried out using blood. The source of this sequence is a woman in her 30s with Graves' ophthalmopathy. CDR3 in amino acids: CASSSPRLDPYEQYF. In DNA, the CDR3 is TGTGCCAGCAGTTCCCCAAGACTAGACCCCTACGAGCAGTACTTC.